This T cell receptor beta chain emerged from a study of T cell responses to AZD1222 COVID-19 vaccine. Study-level findings and limits: Per reports, nearly half of all spike-specific TCRs target regions that are unmutated in variants. White British people made up most donors, females outnumbered males, and clonal diversity was possibly underestimated. Spike was spanned by vaccine-associated CD4 TCRs, which were dominant at 160-218 and 743-854.

Per germline, CDR1 LNHDA and CDR2 SQIVND (reference sequence). The length of the CDR3 is 13 residues. V lost 6 bases and J 5 bases, leaving 13 bases between the germline ends. Points on this clone: Its cognate antigen is unknown.

Method: immunoSEQ multiplex PCR; TCRdb's copy keeps in-frame clones and lacks some. This table has about 200,000 clones, about 93% appearing once. Source: peripheral blood, taken 28 days after the second AZD1222 dose. This sequence was found in an adult who received the AZD1222 COVID-19 vaccine. The rearrangement uses TRBV19 and TRBJ1-1; TRBD1 is a possible D gene (5 bases). CDR3 sequence reads: CASRDSMTTEAFF. DNA of the CDR3: TGTGCCAGTAGAGACAGCATGACTACTGAAGCTTTCTTT.